The clone carrying this T cell receptor beta chain was observed a few times. The data were taken from a study of blood T cells in healthy people across ages. A J-beta primer mix and a sample-barcoded 5' primer were used in a second PCR of about 7 to 12 cycles. TCRdb reprocessed the 5' RACE reads with MiXCR, giving one entry per CDR3 protein. Here the sample spans more than 900,000 distinct CDR3 sequences, 25% to 30% being singletons. This CDR3 has 18 amino acids. Germline V gene sequence: CDR1 SGDLS, CDR2 YYNGEE. Trimming stripped 2 bases from V and 3 bases from J, with 21 bases between. This sample also belongs to another study, concerning T cells of mothers and their children.

The rearrangement joins TRBV9 to TRBJ2-1; D perhaps matches TRBD2 (5 bases). Sequencing was done on a sample of blood. This receptor was identified in a woman aged 40 to 50 in good health. CDR3: CASSVGGSSRRRYNEQFF. DNA for the CDR3: TGTGCCAGCAGCGTTGGAGGCAGCTCGCGGCGGCGCTACAATGAGCAGTTCTTC.